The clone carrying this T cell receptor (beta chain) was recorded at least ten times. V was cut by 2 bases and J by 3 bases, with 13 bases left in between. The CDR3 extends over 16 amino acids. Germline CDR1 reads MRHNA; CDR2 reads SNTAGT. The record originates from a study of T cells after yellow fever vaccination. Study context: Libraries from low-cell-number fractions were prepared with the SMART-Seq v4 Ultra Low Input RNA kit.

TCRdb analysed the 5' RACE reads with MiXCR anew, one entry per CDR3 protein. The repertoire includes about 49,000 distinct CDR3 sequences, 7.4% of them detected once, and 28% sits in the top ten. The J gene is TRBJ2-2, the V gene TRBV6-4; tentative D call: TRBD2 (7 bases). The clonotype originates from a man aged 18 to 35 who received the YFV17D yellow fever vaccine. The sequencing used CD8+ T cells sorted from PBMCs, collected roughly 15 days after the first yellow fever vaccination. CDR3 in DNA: TGTGCCAGCAGTGACCCCAGGGAGGGGGACACCGGGGAGCTGTTTTTT. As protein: CASSDPREGDTGELFF.